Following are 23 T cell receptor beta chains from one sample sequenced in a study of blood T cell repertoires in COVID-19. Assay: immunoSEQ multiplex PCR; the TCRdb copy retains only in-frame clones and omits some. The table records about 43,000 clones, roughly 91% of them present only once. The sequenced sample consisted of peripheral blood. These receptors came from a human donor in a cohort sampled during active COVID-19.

The CDR3 reads CASSQYRGKNTEAFF. The CDR3 DNA is TGTGCCAGCAGTCAATACAGGGGGAAAAACACTGAAGCTTTCTTT. The V and J genes are TRBV6-5 and TRBJ1-1; 8 nucleotides align to TRBD1. CDR1 is MNHEY and CDR2 is SVGAGI in the germline V gene. J lost 2 bases, V lost 5 bases, and 7 bases had no gene match. This CDR3 spans 15 amino acids.

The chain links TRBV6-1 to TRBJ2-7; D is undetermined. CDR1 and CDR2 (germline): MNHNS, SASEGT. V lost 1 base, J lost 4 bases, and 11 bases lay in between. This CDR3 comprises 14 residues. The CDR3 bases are TGTGCCAGCAGTGAAGGACCCACAGCTTACGAGCAGTACTTC. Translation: CASSEGPTAYEQYF.

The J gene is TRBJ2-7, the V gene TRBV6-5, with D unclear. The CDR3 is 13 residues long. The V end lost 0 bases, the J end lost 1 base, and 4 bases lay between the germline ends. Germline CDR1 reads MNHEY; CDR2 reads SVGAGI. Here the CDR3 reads CASSYSASYEQYF. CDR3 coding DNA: TGTGCCAGCAGTTACTCGGCATCCTACGAGCAGTACTTC.

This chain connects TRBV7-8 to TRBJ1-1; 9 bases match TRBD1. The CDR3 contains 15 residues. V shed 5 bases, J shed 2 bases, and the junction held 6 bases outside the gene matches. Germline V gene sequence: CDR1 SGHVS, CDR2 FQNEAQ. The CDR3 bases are TGTGCCAGCAGCCCACAGGGGGCGTCAAACACTGAAGCTTTCTTT. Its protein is CASSPQGASNTEAFF.

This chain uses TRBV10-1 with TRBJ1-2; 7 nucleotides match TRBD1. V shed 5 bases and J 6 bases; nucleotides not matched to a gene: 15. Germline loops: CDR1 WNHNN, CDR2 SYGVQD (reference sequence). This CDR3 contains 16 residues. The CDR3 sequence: CASSPYRQGNYDGYTF. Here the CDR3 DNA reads TGCGCCAGCAGTCCCTACAGACAGGGAAATTACGATGGCTACACCTTC.

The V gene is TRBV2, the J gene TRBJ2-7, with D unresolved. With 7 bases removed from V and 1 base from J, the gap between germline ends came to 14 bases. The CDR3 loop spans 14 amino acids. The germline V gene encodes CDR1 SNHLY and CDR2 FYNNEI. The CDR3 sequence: CASKTPGSSYEQYF. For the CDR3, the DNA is TGTGCCAGCAAAACTCCGGGTTCGTCCTACGAGCAGTACTTC.

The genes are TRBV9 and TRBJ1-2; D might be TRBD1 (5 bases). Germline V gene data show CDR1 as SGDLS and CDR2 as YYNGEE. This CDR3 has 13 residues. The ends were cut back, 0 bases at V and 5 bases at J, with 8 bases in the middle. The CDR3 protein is CASSVGTSYGYTF. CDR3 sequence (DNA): TGTGCCAGCAGCGTAGGGACAAGTTATGGCTACACCTTC.

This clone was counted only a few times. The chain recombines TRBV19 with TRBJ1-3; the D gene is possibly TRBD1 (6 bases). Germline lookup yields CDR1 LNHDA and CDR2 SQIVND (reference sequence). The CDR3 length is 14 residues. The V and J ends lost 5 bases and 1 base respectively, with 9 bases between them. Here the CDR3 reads CASSLGQSGNTIYF. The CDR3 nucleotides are TGTGCCAGTAGTCTCGGACAGTCTGGAAACACCATATATTTT.

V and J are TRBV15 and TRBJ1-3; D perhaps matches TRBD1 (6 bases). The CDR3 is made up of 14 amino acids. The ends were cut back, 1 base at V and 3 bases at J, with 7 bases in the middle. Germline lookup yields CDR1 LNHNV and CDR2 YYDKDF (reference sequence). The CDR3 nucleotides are TGTGCCACCAGCAGAGGGACAGATGGAAACACCATATATTTT. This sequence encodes CATSRGTDGNTIYF. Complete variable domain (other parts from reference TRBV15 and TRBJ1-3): DAMVIQNPRYQVTQFGKPVTLSCSQTLNHNVMYWYQQKSSQAPKLLFHYYDKDFNNEADTPDNFQSRRPNTSFCFLDIRSPGLGDTAMYLCATSRGTDGNTIYFGEGSWLTVV.

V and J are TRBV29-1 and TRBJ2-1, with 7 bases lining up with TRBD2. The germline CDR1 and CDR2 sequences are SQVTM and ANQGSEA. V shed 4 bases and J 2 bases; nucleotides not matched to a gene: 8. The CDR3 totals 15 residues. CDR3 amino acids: CSVVGRELTYNEQFF. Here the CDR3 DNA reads TGCAGCGTTGTCGGGCGGGAGCTCACCTACAATGAGCAGTTCTTC.

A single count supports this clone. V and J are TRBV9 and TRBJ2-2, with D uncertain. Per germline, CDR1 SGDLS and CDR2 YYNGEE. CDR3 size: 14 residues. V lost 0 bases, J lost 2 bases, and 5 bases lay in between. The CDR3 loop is CASSVVLNTGELFF. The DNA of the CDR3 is TGTGCCAGCAGCGTAGTACTCAACACCGGGGAGCTGTTTTTT.

The CDR3 DNA follows: TGTGCCAGCAGCTCCGGACTTTCCGTCACAGATACGCAGTATTTT. It yields the protein CASSSGLSVTDTQYF. The chain couples TRBV7-3 to TRBJ2-3, with a tentative D call TRBD2 (5 bases). Germline loops: CDR1 SGHTA, CDR2 FQGTGA. V dropped 4 bases and J dropped 2 bases, with 13 bases sitting between them. This CDR3 has 15 amino acids.

CDR3 amino acids: CASQQGASYEQYF. The CDR3 coding sequence is TGTGCCAGCCAACAGGGGGCCTCCTACGAGCAGTACTTC. V gene TRBV5-4 combines with J gene TRBJ2-7, with 9 nucleotides matching TRBD1. The trim removed 7 bases at V and 0 bases at J, leaving 2 bases unmatched. The germline V gene encodes CDR1 SGHNT and CDR2 YYREEE (reference sequence). This CDR3 spans 13 amino acids.

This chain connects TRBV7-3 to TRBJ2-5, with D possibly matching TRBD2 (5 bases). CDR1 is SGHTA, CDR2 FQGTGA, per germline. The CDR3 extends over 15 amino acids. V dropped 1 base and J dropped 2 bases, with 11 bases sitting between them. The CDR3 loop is CASSLRGLGQETQYF. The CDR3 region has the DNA TGTGCCAGCAGCTTAAGAGGGCTGGGGCAAGAGACCCAGTACTTC.

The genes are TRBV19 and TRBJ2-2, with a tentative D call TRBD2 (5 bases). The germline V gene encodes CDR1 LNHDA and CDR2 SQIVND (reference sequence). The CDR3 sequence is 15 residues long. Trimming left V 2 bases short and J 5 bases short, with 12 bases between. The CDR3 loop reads CASSIPATGTGELFF. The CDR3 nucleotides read TGTGCCAGTAGTATACCCGCTACGGGAACCGGGGAGCTGTTTTTT.

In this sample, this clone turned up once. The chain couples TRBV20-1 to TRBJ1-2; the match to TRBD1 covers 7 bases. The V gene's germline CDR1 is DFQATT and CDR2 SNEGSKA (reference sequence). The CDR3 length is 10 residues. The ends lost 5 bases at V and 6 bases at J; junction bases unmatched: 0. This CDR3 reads CSAQGDGYTF. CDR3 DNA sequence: TGCAGTGCTCAGGGGGATGGCTACACCTTC.

Written as DNA, the CDR3 is TGTGCCAGTAGTATTAGGTCGGACACACGCTCCTACGAGCAGTACTTC. This translates into CASSIRSDTRSYEQYF. The chain recombines TRBV19 with TRBJ2-7; weak D call: TRBD1 (5 bases). The germline V gene has CDR1 LNHDA and CDR2 SQIVND (reference sequence). Trimming left V 3 bases short and J 0 bases short, with 15 bases between. The CDR3 is 16 residues long.

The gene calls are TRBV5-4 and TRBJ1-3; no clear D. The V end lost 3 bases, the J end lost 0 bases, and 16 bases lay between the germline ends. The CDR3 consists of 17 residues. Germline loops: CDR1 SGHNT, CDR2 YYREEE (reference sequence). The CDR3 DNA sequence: TGTGCCAGCAGCTGGCGGTTGACGGAAACCTCTGGAAACACCATATATTTT. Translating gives CASSWRLTETSGNTIYF.

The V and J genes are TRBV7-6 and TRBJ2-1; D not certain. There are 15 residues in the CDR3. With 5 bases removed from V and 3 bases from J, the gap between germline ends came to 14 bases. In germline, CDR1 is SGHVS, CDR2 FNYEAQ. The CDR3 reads CASSPIPGVYNEQFF. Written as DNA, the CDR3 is TGTGCCAGCAGCCCTATCCCAGGTGTCTACAATGAGCAGTTCTTC.

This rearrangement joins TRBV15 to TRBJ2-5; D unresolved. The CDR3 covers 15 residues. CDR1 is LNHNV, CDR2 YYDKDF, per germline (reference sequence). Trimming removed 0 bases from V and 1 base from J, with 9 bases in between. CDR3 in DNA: TGTGCCACCAGCAGAGATTATTACAGCCAAGAGACCCAGTACTTC. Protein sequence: CATSRDYYSQETQYF.

The CDR3 nucleotides read TGTGCCTGGAGTGTAATGGGGACTAGCTCAAGCAGTGAGCAGTTCTTC. It translates to CAWSVMGTSSSSEQFF. V and J are TRBV30 and TRBJ2-1, with 9 bases that match TRBD2. CDR1 GTSNPN and CDR2 SVGIG come from the germline V gene (reference sequence). The CDR3 runs to 16 residues. The trim removed 0 bases at V and 9 bases at J, leaving 12 bases unmatched.

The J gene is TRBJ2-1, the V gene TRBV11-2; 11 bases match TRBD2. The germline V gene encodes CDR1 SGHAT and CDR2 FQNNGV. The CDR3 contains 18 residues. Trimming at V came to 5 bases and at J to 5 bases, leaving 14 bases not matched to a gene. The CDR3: CASSRSHRLAGTNNEQFF. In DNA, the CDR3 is TGTGCCAGCAGCCGATCCCACAGACTAGCGGGGACCAACAATGAGCAGTTCTTC.

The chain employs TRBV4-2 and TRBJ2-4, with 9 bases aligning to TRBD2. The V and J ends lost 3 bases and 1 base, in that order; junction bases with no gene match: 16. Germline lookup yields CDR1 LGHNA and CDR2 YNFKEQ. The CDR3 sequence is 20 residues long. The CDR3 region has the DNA TGTGCCAGCAGCCAGTCCGGGACTAGCTTTCAACCAGGGGCCAAAAACATTCAGTACTTC. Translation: CASSQSGTSFQPGAKNIQYF.